The clone carrying this T cell receptor beta chain was observed once. These data come from a study of OX40 agonist ivuxolimab in advanced cancers. Trimming shortened V by 7 bases and J by 0 bases, and 14 bases separated the two germline ends. Germline assignment: CDR1 SGHNT and CDR2 YYREEE (reference sequence). The length of the CDR3 is 15 residues. Assay: immunoSEQ multiplex PCR; the TCRdb copy retains only in-frame clones and omits some. The sample comprises tens of thousands of clones, about 85% of which are singletons, and approximately 0.67% rests with the top ten. The sequenced sample was CD4+ or CD8+ T cells sorted from blood, obtained in a trial of the OX40 agonist ivuxolimab. This receptor was identified in an adult with an advanced solid tumor such as melanoma, head and neck, liver or kidney cancer. The genes are TRBV5-4 and TRBJ1-3; TRBD1 might be the D (5 bases). The CDR3 nucleotides read TGTGCCAGCCGGCCGGGACCGATCTCTGGAAACACCATATATTTT. Amino acids: CASRPGPISGNTIYF. Filled out from reference TRBV5-4 and TRBJ1-3, the complete variable domain reads ETGVTQSPTHLIKTRGQQVTLRCSSQSGHNTVSWYQQALGQGPQFIFQYYREEENGRGNFPPRFSGLQFPNYSSELNVNALELDDSALYLCASRPGPISGNTIYFGEGSWLTVV.